This T cell receptor (beta chain) was sequenced for a study of shared clonotypes between healthy human individuals. The protocol was immunoSEQ multiplex PCR, while the TCRdb copy is restricted to in-frame clones and leaves out a portion. The table lists some 2,000,000 clones, less than 95% of them singletons, with 0.85% to 1.3% in the top ten. The CDR3 covers 16 residues. Germline CDR1 reads LGHNA; CDR2 reads YNFKEQ. CD8 cells classed as naive were CD45RO-negative and positively selected for CCR7, excluding terminally differentiated effector memory CD45RA+ cells. This clone has a single count. The junction and the germline gene differ at one end; a read error may be behind it.

The sequenced sample was naive CD8+ T cells sorted from blood. The receptor was derived from a man younger than 35 in good health. The J gene is TRBJ2-1, the V gene TRBV4-2; 9 nucleotides align to TRBD2. Written as DNA, the CDR3 is TGTGCCAGCGGCCAATCAGAGTTAGGACTAGCGTTTGAGCAGTTCTTC. This sequence encodes CASGQSELGLAFEQFF.